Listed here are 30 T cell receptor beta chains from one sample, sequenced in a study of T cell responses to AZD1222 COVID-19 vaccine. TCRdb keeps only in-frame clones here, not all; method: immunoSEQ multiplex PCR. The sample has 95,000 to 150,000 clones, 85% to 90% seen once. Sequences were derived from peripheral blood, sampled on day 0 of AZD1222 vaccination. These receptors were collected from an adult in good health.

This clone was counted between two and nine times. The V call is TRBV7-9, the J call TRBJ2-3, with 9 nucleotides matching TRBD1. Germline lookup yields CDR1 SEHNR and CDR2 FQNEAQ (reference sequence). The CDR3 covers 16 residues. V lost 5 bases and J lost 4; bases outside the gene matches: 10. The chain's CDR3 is CASSERRDREADTQYF. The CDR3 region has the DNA TGTGCCAGCAGCGAGCGCCGGGACAGGGAGGCAGATACGCAGTATTTT.

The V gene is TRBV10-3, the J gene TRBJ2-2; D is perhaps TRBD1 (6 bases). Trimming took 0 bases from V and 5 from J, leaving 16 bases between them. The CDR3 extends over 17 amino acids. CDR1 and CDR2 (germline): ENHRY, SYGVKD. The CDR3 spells CAISESLTGYGTGELFF. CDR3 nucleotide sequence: TGTGCCATCAGTGAGTCGCTGACAGGCTACGGGACCGGGGAGCTGTTTTTT.

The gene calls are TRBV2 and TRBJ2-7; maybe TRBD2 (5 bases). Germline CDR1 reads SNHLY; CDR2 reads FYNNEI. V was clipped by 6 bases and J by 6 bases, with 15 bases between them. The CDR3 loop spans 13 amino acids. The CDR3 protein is CASSPSLRGEQYF. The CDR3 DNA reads TGTGCCAGCAGCCCCAGCCTACGGGGCGAGCAGTACTTC.

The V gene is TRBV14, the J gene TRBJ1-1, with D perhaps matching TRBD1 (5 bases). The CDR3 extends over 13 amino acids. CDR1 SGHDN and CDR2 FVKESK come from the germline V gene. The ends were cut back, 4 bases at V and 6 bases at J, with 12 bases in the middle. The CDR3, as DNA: TGTGCCAGCAGCCTAATTGGGGCCCCTGAAGCTTTCTTT. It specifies CASSLIGAPEAFF.

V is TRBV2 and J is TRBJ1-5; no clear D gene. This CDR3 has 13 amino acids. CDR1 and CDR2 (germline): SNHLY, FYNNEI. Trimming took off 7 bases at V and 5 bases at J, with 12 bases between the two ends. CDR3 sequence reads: CASNFDRDQPQHF. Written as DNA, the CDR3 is TGTGCCAGCAATTTCGACCGAGATCAGCCCCAGCATTTT.

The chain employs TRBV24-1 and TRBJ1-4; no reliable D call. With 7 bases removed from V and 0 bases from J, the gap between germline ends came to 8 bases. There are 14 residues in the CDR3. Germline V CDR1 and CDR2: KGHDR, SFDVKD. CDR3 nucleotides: TGTGCCACCAGGGGATACGCAACTAATGAAAAACTGTTTTTT. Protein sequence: CATRGYATNEKLFF.

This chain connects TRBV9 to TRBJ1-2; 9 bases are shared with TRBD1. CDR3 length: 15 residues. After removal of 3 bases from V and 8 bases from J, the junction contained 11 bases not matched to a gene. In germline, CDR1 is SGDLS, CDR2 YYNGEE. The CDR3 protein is CASSARDRVILGYTF. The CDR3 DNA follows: TGTGCCAGCAGCGCACGGGACAGGGTAATTCTGGGCTACACCTTC.

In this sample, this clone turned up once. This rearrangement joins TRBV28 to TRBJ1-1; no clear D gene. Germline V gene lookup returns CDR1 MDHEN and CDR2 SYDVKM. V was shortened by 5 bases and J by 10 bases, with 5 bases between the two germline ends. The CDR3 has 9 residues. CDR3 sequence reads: CASSPGAFF. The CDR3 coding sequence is TGTGCCAGCAGTCCAGGAGCTTTCTTT. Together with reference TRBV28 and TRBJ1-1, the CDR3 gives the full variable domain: DVKVTQSSRYLVKRTGEKVFLECVQDMDHENMFWYRQDPGLGLRLIYFSYDVKMKEKGDIPEGYSVSREKKERFSLILESASTNQTSMYLCASSPGAFFGQGTRLTVV.

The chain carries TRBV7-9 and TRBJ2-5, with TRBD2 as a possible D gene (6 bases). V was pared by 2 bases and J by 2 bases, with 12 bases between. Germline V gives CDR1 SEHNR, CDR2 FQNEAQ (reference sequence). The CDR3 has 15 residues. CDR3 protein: CASSLILATQETQYF. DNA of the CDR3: TGTGCCAGCAGCTTAATCCTAGCGACACAAGAGACCCAGTACTTC.

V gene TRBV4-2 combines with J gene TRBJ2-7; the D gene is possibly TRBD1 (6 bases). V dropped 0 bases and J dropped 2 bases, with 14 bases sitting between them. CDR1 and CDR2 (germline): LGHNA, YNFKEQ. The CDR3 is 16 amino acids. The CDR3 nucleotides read TGTGCCAGCAGCCAAGAATCAGGGGCTGCAACCTACGAGCAGTACTTC. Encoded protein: CASSQESGAATYEQYF.

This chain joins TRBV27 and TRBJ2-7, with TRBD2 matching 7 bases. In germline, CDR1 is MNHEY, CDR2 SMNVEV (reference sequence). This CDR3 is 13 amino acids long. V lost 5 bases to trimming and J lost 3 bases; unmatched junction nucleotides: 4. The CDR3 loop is CASSPSGGYEQYF. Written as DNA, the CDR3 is TGTGCCAGCAGTCCATCGGGGGGCTACGAGCAGTACTTC.

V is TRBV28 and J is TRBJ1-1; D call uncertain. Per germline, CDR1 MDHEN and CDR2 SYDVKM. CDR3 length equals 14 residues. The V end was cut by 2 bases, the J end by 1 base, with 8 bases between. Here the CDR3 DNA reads TGTGCCAGCAGTTTAGGAAGACGGAACACTGAAGCTTTCTTT. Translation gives CASSLGRRNTEAFF.

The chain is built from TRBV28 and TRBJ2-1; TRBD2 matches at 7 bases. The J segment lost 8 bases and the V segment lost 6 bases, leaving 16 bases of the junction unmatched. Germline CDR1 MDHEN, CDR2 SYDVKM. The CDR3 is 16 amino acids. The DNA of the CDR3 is TGTGCCAGCAGCGGGCGGGATGGACTAGTTGGGGATGAGCAGTTCTTC. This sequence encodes CASSGRDGLVGDEQFF. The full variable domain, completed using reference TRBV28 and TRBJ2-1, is DVKVTQSSRYLVKRTGEKVFLECVQDMDHENMFWYRQDPGLGLRLIYFSYDVKMKEKGDIPEGYSVSREKKERFSLILESASTNQTSMYLCASSGRDGLVGDEQFFGPGTRLTVL.

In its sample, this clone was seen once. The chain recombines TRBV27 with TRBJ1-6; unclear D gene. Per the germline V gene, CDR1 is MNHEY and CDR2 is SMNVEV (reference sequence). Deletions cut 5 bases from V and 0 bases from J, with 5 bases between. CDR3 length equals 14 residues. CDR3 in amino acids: CASSPNSYNSPLHF. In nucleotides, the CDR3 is TGTGCCAGCAGTCCTAACTCCTATAATTCACCCCTCCACTTT.

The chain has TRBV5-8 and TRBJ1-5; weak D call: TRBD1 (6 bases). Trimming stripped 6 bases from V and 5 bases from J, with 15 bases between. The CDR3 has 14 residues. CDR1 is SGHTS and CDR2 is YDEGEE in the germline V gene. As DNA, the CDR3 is TGTGCCAGCACCGAGGGGGGGGCACATCAGCCCCAGCATTTT. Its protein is CASTEGGAHQPQHF.

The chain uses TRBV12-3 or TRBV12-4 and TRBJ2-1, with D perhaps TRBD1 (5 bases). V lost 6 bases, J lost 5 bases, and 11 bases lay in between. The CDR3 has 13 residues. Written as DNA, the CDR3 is TGTGCCAGCAGACAAGACAGCAACAATGAGCAGTTCTTC. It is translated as CASRQDSNNEQFF.

The CDR3 is CASSLGRDEGGKLFF. CDR3 nucleotides: TGTGCCAGCAGCTTGGGAAGGGACGAGGGTGGAAAACTGTTTTTT. This chain joins TRBV5-4 and TRBJ1-4; weak D call: TRBD1 (5 bases). This CDR3 region has 15 residues. The V end lost 0 bases, the J end lost 10 bases, and 16 bases lay between the germline ends. Germline lookup yields CDR1 SGHNT and CDR2 YYREEE (reference sequence).

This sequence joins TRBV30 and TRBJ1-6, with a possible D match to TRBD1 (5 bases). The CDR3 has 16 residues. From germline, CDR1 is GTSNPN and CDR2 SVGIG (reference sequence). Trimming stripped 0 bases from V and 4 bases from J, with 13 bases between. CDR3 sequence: CAWSVRSTVYNSPLHF. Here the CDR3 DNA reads TGTGCCTGGAGTGTACGTTCGACAGTATATAATTCACCCCTCCACTTT.

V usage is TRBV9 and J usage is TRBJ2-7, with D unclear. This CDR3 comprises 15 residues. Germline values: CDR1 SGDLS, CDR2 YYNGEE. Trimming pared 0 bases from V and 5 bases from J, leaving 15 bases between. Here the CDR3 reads CASSVGSLGRNEQYF. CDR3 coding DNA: TGTGCCAGCAGCGTAGGATCCCTCGGCAGAAACGAGCAGTACTTC.

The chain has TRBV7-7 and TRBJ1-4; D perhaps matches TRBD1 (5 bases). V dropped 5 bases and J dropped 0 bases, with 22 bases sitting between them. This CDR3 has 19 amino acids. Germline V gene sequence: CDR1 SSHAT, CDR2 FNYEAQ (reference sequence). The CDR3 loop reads CASSPLPGLQRATNEKLFF. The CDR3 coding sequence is TGTGCCAGCAGCCCCCTCCCGGGACTCCAAAGGGCAACTAATGAAAAACTGTTTTTT.

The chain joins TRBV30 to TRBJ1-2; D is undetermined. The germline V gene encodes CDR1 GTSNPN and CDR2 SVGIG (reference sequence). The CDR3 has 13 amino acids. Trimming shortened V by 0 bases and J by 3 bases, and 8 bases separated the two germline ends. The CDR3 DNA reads TGTGCCTGGAGTGTAATGGGTGACTATGGCTACACCTTC. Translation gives CAWSVMGDYGYTF. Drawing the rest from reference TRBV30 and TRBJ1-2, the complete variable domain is SQTIHQWPATLVQPVGSPLSLECTVEGTSNPNLYWYRQAAGRGLQLLFYSVGIGQISSEVPQNLSASRPQDRQFILSSKKLLLSDSGFYLCAWSVMGDYGYTFGSGTRLTVV.

This chain's CDR3 is CASSPIAGPEQYF. For the CDR3, the DNA is TGCGCCAGCAGCCCCATAGCGGGTCCCGAGCAGTACTTC. V and J are TRBV5-1 and TRBJ2-7; 7 bases agree with TRBD2. V shed 4 bases and J 6 bases; nucleotides not matched to a gene: 7. CDR1 and CDR2 (germline): SGHRS, YFSETQ. This CDR3 comprises 13 residues.

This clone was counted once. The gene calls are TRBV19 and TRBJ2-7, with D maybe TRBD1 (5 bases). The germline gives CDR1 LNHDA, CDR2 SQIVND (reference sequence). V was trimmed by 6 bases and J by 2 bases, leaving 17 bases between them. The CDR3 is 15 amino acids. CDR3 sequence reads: CASRSGQGTTYEQYF. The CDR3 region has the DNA TGTGCCAGTAGGTCGGGCCAGGGAACTACCTACGAGCAGTACTTC.

The CDR3 loop reads CASSLGVNCTYEQYF. The DNA of the CDR3 is TGTGCCAGCAGCTTAGGGGTGAATTGCACCTACGAGCAGTACTTC. J is TRBJ2-7 and V is TRBV7-4; no firm D call. The CDR3 has 15 amino acids. V lost 1 base to trimming and J lost 2 bases, with 12 bases between them. Looked up from germline, CDR1 is SGHVT and CDR2 is SQSDAQ.

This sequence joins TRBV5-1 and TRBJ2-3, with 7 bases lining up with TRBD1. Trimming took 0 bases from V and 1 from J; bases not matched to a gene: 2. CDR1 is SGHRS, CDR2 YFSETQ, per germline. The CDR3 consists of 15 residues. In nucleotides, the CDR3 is TGCGCCAGCAGCTTGGGAGGGACAGGCACAGATACGCAGTATTTT. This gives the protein CASSLGGTGTDTQYF.

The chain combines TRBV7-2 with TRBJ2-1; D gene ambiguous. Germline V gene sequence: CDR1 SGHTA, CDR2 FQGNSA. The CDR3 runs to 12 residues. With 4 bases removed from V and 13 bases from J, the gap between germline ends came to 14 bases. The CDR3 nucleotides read TGTGCCAGCAGCTACCCTGAGCTACAACAGTTCTTC. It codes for CASSYPELQQFF.

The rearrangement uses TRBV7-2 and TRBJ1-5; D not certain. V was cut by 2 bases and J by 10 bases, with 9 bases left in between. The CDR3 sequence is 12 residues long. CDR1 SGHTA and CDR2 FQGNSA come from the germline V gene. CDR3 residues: CASSLSRIPQHF. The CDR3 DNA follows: TGTGCCAGCAGCTTATCCCGGATCCCCCAGCATTTT.

CDR3 protein: CSATPGLELFF. The CDR3 region has the DNA TGCAGTGCTACACCGGGACTAGAGTTGTTCTTC. This chain uses TRBV20-1 with TRBJ2-1; 8 bases are shared with TRBD2. This CDR3 is built from 11 residues. V lost 4 bases and J lost 15; bases outside the gene matches: 8. From germline, CDR1 is DFQATT and CDR2 SNEGSKA (reference sequence).

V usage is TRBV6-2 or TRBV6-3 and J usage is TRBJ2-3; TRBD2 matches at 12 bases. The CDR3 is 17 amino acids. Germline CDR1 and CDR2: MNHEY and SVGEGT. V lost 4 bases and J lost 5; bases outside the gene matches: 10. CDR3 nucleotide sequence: TGTGCCAGCAGTTTGGCTAGCGGGGGGGCAGAGCGAGATACGCAGTATTTT. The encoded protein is CASSLASGGAERDTQYF.

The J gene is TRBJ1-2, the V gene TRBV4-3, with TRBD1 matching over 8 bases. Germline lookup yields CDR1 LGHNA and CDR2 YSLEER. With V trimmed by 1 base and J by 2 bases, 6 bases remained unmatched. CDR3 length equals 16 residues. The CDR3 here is CASSQAVTGANYGYTF. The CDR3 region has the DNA TGCGCCAGCAGCCAAGCCGTGACAGGGGCGAACTATGGCTACACCTTC.